The 6 T cell receptor beta chains below come from one sample, sequenced in a study of blood T cell repertoires in COVID-19. TCRdb's copy holds only in-frame clones and misses some; the assay was immunoSEQ multiplex PCR. The sample records roughly 16,000 clones, around 80% being singletons. The sequenced sample consisted of peripheral blood. These receptors originate from a man aged 55 to 70 with acute or convalescent COVID-19.

This clone is medium-sized (0.01 to 0.1%) in the sample. The genes are TRBV4-2 and TRBJ2-1; tentative D call: TRBD1 (5 bases). CDR1 is LGHNA, CDR2 YNFKEQ, per germline. Trimming pared 0 bases from V and 12 bases from J, leaving 12 bases between. The CDR3 is 13 residues long. In DNA, the CDR3 is TGTGCCAGCAGCCAAGAAGGGGCTCGGTGGCAGTTCTTC. The encoded protein is CASSQEGARWQFF.

The chain employs TRBV6-5 and TRBJ1-5; 7 bases line up with TRBD1. The CDR3 runs 13 residues. The V segment lost 10 bases and the J segment 3 bases; nucleotides outside the gene matches: 6. The germline CDR1 and CDR2 sequences are MNHEY and SVGAGI. The CDR3 bases are TGTGCCACCGACCAGGGGGTCAATCAGCCCCAGCATTTT. It translates to CATDQGVNQPQHF.

V and J are TRBV6-4 and TRBJ2-1; D perhaps matches TRBD1 (6 bases). Trimming stripped 5 bases from V and 0 bases from J, with 14 bases between. The CDR3 has 16 residues. The germline gives CDR1 MRHNA, CDR2 SNTAGT. The CDR3 here is CASSPEGVGSYNEQFF. The CDR3 nucleotides read TGTGCCAGCAGTCCCGAGGGGGTGGGCTCCTACAATGAGCAGTTCTTC.

Of note for this clone: This sample also contains other DNA sequences that code for the same CDR3. V is TRBV7-3 and J is TRBJ2-3; 9 bases are shared with TRBD2. The V segment lost 6 bases and the J segment 2 bases; nucleotides outside the gene matches: 6. CDR1 SGHTA and CDR2 FQGTGA come from the germline V gene. The CDR3 runs to 15 residues. The CDR3 protein is CASSRGLAYTDTQYF. CDR3 DNA sequence: TGTGCCAGCAGTAGGGGACTAGCATACACAGATACGCAGTATTTT.

This clone showed up just a few times. V gene TRBV5-6 combines with J gene TRBJ1-5; D gene unclear. Trimming removed 0 bases from V and 2 bases from J, with 9 bases in between. The length of the CDR3 is 15 residues. The germline V gene has CDR1 SGHDT and CDR2 YYEEEE. CDR3 in amino acids: CASSLGPGGNQPQHF. DNA of the CDR3: TGTGCCAGCAGCTTGGGTCCCGGGGGCAATCAGCCCCAGCATTTT. Full variable domain (rest looked up from reference TRBV5-6 and TRBJ1-5): DAGVTQSPTHLIKTRGQQVTLRCSPKSGHDTVSWYQQALGQGPQFIFQYYEEEERQRGNFPDRFSGHQFPNYSSELNVNALLLGDSALYLCASSLGPGGNQPQHFGDGTRLSIL.

The chain employs TRBV27 and TRBJ2-7; D is unresolved. Trimming shortened V by 7 bases and J by 0 bases, and 10 bases separated the two germline ends. CDR1 MNHEY and CDR2 SMNVEV come from the germline V gene (reference sequence). The CDR3 covers 13 residues. The CDR3 region has the DNA TGTGCCAGCAAACTACTAAGCTCCTACGAGCAGTACTTC. Amino acid sequence: CASKLLSSYEQYF.